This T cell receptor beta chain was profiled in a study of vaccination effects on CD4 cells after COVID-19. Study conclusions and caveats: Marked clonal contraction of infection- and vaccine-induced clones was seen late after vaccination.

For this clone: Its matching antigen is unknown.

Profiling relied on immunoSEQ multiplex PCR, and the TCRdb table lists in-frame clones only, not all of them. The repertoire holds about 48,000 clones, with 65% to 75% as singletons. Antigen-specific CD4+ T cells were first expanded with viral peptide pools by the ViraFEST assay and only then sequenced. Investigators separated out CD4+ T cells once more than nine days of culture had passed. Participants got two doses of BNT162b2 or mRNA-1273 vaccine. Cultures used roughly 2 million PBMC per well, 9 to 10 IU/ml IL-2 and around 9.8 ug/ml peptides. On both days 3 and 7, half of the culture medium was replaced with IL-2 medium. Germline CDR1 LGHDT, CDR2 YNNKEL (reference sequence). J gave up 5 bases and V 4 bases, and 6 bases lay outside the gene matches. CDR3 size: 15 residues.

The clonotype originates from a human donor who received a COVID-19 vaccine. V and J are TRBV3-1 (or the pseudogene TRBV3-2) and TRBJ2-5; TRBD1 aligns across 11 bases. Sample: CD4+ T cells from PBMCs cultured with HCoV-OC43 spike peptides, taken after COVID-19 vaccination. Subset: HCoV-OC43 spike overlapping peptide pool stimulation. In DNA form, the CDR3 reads TGTGCCAGCAGCCCGGACAGGGGGCGCTTGGAGACCCAGTACTTC. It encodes CASSPDRGRLETQYF.